The rows below give T cell receptor beta chains drawn from one sample of a study of CD8 T cells in ankylosing spondylitis. TCRdb re-analysed the 5' RACE reads in MiXCR, keeping a single row per CDR3 protein. The sample holds more than 110,000 distinct CDR3 sequences, approximately 8.4% seen once. The specimen sequenced was synovial fluid, either unsorted or a sorted T cell fraction (not recorded which). Receptors were obtained from a male donor with ankylosing spondylitis. Each CDR3 is given with its conserved first and last residue. The order of the fields is V gene, J gene, clone size, D gene, CDR3 DNA, CDR3 protein. A D gene is named only where the DNA matches it firmly. Rows may omit the clone size; those that give it use once, few, many or a size class.

v_gene: TRBV2
j_gene: TRBJ2-1
abundance: many
d_gene: .
CDR3nt: TGTGCCAGCCAGAAATCGCCCGGGACGTTGGATGAGCAGTTCTTC
CDR3aa: CASQKSPGTLDEQFF

v_gene: TRBV20-1
j_gene: TRBJ2-2
abundance: .
d_gene: .
CDR3nt: TGCAGTGCCACAAGTCCAGGGGGGGGCACCGGGGAGCTGTTTTTT
CDR3aa: CSATSPGGGTGELFF

v_gene: TRBV30
j_gene: TRBJ2-7
abundance: medium-sized
d_gene: .
CDR3nt: TGTGCCTGGAGCCGCCAAGATTCCTACGAGCAGTACTTC
CDR3aa: CAWSRQDSYEQYF

v_gene: TRBV7-2
j_gene: TRBJ2-3
abundance: many
d_gene: .
CDR3nt: TGTGCCAGCAGCTTCAGAGCAGATACGCAGTATTTT
CDR3aa: CASSFRADTQYF

v_gene: TRBV20-1
j_gene: TRBJ2-1
abundance: many
d_gene: TRBD1
CDR3nt: TGCAGTATCAGGGGGCGAAGTGAGCAGTTCTTC
CDR3aa: CSIRGRSEQFF

v_gene: TRBV10-3
j_gene: TRBJ2-5
abundance: many
d_gene: .
CDR3nt: TGTGCCATCAGTGAGTCTACCGCGGAGGGGACCCAGTACTTC
CDR3aa: CAISESTAEGTQYF

v_gene: TRBV7-2
j_gene: TRBJ1-2
abundance: .
d_gene: .
CDR3nt: TGTGCCAGCAGCTTAGGGGCCGAGGCTAACTATGGCTACACCTTC
CDR3aa: CASSLGAEANYGYTF

v_gene: TRBV7-2
j_gene: TRBJ2-1
abundance: many
d_gene: TRBD2
CDR3nt: TGTGCCAGCAGCCCTACTAGCGGGAGGGCCAATGAGCAGTTCTTC
CDR3aa: CASSPTSGRANEQFF

v_gene: TRBV4-1
j_gene: TRBJ2-1
abundance: many
d_gene: TRBD2
CDR3nt: TGCGCCAGCGTCCCGGGGGGTCTTAGCTCCTACAATGAGCAGTTCTTC
CDR3aa: CASVPGGLSSYNEQFF

v_gene: TRBV5-1
j_gene: TRBJ2-7
abundance: .
d_gene: .
CDR3nt: TGCGCCAGCAGCGACCGGCCGGGTTGGTCTTCCTACGAGCAGTACTTC
CDR3aa: CASSDRPGWSSYEQYF

v_gene: TRBV29-1
j_gene: TRBJ2-1
abundance: many
d_gene: .
CDR3nt: TGCAGCGTTGTCCCTACAGAGCACCCCAATGAGCAGTTCTTC
CDR3aa: CSVVPTEHPNEQFF

v_gene: TRBV6-2/TRBV6-3
j_gene: TRBJ1-4
abundance: many
d_gene: .
CDR3nt: TGTGCCAGCAGTTACGGGGGGGAAAAACTGTTTTTT
CDR3aa: CASSYGGEKLFF

v_gene: TRBV10-3
j_gene: TRBJ1-1
abundance: .
d_gene: .
CDR3nt: TGTGCCATCAGTGAGGGGCGGGGAACTGAAGCTTTCTTT
CDR3aa: CAISEGRGTEAFF

v_gene: TRBV28
j_gene: TRBJ1-1
abundance: .
d_gene: .
CDR3nt: TGTGCCAGCACCCGGGACAAGGGCACTGAAGCTTTCTTT
CDR3aa: CASTRDKGTEAFF

v_gene: TRBV25-1
j_gene: TRBJ2-7
abundance: many
d_gene: .
CDR3nt: TGTGCCAGCAGAGACTGGAGCTCCTACGAGCAGTACTTC
CDR3aa: CASRDWSSYEQYF

v_gene: TRBV15
j_gene: TRBJ1-1
abundance: .
d_gene: TRBD1
CDR3nt: TGTGCCACCAGCCCTCAACCCGGGACAGTTCCCACTGAAGCTTTCTTT
CDR3aa: CATSPQPGTVPTEAFF

v_gene: TRBV24-1
j_gene: TRBJ2-3
abundance: many
d_gene: .
CDR3nt: TGTGCCACCAGTGATTTAAGGTTCGGAGGCACAGATACGCAGTATTTT
CDR3aa: CATSDLRFGGTDTQYF

v_gene: TRBV7-2
j_gene: TRBJ2-7
abundance: many
d_gene: TRBD2
CDR3nt: TGTGCCAGCAGCTTGTTCGCGCTAGCGGAGATCTACGAGCAGTACTTC
CDR3aa: CASSLFALAEIYEQYF

v_gene: TRBV7-6
j_gene: TRBJ2-3
abundance: many
d_gene: TRBD1
CDR3nt: TGTGCCAGCAGCTTAGGCCCCGGGACAGGGGGAGATACGCAGTATTTT
CDR3aa: CASSLGPGTGGDTQYF

v_gene: TRBV7-8
j_gene: TRBJ2-5
abundance: many
d_gene: .
CDR3nt: TGTGCCAGCGGCCGGGGGTACCAAGAGACCCAGTACTTC
CDR3aa: CASGRGYQETQYF

v_gene: TRBV5-5
j_gene: TRBJ1-5
abundance: .
d_gene: .
CDR3nt: TGTGCCAGCAGCTTGAGCAGGGGTGGCAATCAGCCCCAGCATTTT
CDR3aa: CASSLSRGGNQPQHF

v_gene: TRBV15
j_gene: TRBJ2-1
abundance: many
d_gene: TRBD2
CDR3nt: TGTGCCACCAGCAGAGGGGGCGGGGGGGCACATGAGCAGTTCTTC
CDR3aa: CATSRGGGGAHEQFF

v_gene: TRBV7-3
j_gene: TRBJ1-6
abundance: many
d_gene: .
CDR3nt: TGTGCCAGCAGCCTAAACAGAGCCTATAATTCACCCCTCCACTTT
CDR3aa: CASSLNRAYNSPLHF

v_gene: TRBV9
j_gene: TRBJ2-1
abundance: few
d_gene: TRBD2
CDR3nt: TGTGCCAGCAGCGTAGCGGCTAGCGGGAGCATATATGAGCAGTTCTTC
CDR3aa: CASSVAASGSIYEQFF

v_gene: TRBV11-1
j_gene: TRBJ2-3
abundance: .
d_gene: .
CDR3nt: TGTGCCAGCAGCTTAGGCCGGGCTTCAGATACGCAGTATTTT
CDR3aa: CASSLGRASDTQYF

v_gene: TRBV18
j_gene: TRBJ1-1
abundance: .
d_gene: TRBD1
CDR3nt: TGTGCCAGCTCTCCCGGGACAGGGAGTTTCGGCACTGAAGCTTTCTTT
CDR3aa: CASSPGTGSFGTEAFF

v_gene: TRBV3-1
j_gene: TRBJ2-5
abundance: many
d_gene: .
CDR3nt: TGTGCCAGCAGCCGACAGGGAGGGGGAGAGACCCAGTACTTC
CDR3aa: CASSRQGGGETQYF

v_gene: TRBV28
j_gene: TRBJ1-5
abundance: few
d_gene: .
CDR3nt: TGTGCCAGCACAGACGGGTGGGATCAGCCCCAGCATTTT
CDR3aa: CASTDGWDQPQHF

v_gene: TRBV27
j_gene: TRBJ2-5
abundance: many
d_gene: .
CDR3nt: TGTGCCAGCAGCCTCGTTGAGGGCCGACGAACCCAAGAGACCCAGTACTTC
CDR3aa: CASSLVEGRRTQETQYF

v_gene: TRBV19
j_gene: TRBJ2-1
abundance: few
d_gene: .
CDR3nt: TGTGCCAGTAGTAGCCGGTATGGACAGGGACTATACAATGAGCAGTTCTTC
CDR3aa: CASSSRYGQGLYNEQFF

v_gene: TRBV7-2
j_gene: TRBJ1-3
abundance: many
d_gene: .
CDR3nt: TGTGCCAGCAGCTTTTCTCTGGGAAACACCATATATTTT
CDR3aa: CASSFSLGNTIYF

v_gene: TRBV5-6
j_gene: TRBJ2-2
abundance: .
d_gene: TRBD1
CDR3nt: TGTGCCAGCAGCGCGACAGGGTACACCGGGGAGCTGTTTTTT
CDR3aa: CASSATGYTGELFF

v_gene: TRBV4-2
j_gene: TRBJ1-2
abundance: once
d_gene: .
CDR3nt: TGTGCCAGCAGCCGGGACTTCGTGAACTATGGCTACACCTTC
CDR3aa: CASSRDFVNYGYTF

v_gene: TRBV4-1
j_gene: TRBJ1-2
abundance: few
d_gene: .
CDR3nt: TGCGCCAGCAGCCAAGGTCCAGGGTCCCATGGCTACACCTTC
CDR3aa: CASSQGPGSHGYTF